The table lists the clone carrying this TCR beta chain with many counts. The read halts 3 residues ahead of the CDR3 end, with the missing end drawn from the germline J gene. These data belong to a study of T cell clonality in common variable immunodeficiency. Libraries were prepared by immunoSEQ multiplex PCR; TCRdb keeps only in-frame clonotypes and omits some of them. Singletons are absent from the sample, which has 45,000 to 70,000 clones. V dropped 2 bases and J dropped 3 bases, with 4 bases sitting between them. CDR3 length: 13 amino acids. Germline-derived CDR1 and CDR2 are LNHDA and SQIVND (reference sequence).

The TCR originated in a person aged 18 to 70 in good health. The chain uses TRBV19 and TRBJ1-4; D call uncertain. Sequencing input: peripheral blood mononuclear cells. CDR3 sequence: CASSISANEKLFF. The CDR3 bases that were read are TGTGCCAGTAGTATATCTGCTAATGAAAAA.